These 6 T cell receptor beta chains were sequenced from one sample in a study of control samples from healthy donors and cancer patients. This table comes from immunoSEQ multiplex PCR, and its TCRdb copy is limited to in-frame clones, with some not included. Among roughly 400,000 clones listed, about nine tenths were seen once. Sequencing used PBMCs. The receptors stem from a man aged 35-49 years with head and neck cancer.

This clone has just a few counts. This sequence joins TRBV28 and TRBJ2-6; D is possibly TRBD2 (6 bases). Germline assignment: CDR1 MDHEN and CDR2 SYDVKM. Trimming removed 3 bases at V and 5 bases at J, with 8 bases between. The CDR3 length is 14 residues. The CDR3 DNA reads TGTGCCAGCAGTTTGGGGACTTGGGCCAACGTCCTGACTTTC. It encodes CASSLGTWANVLTF.

J is TRBJ1-5 and V is TRBV4-1, with D possibly matching TRBD1 (5 bases). Germline V lookup: CDR1 MGHRA, CDR2 YSYEKL. The V end lost 7 bases, the J end lost 5 bases, and 21 bases lay between the germline ends. The CDR3 is made up of 16 amino acids. CDR3 nucleotide sequence: TGCGCCAGCACCCCGACGGGTCGACAGAGAGATCAGCCCCAGCATTTT. The encoded protein is CASTPTGRQRDQPQHF.

The sample holds one count of this clone. J is TRBJ2-4 and V is TRBV7-6, with D possibly TRBD2 on 5 matching bases. The V end was cut by 5 bases, the J end by 5 bases, with 13 bases between. CDR3 length equals 14 residues. CDR1 SGHVS and CDR2 FNYEAQ come from the germline V gene. The CDR3 DNA reads as TGTGCCAGCAGCCCTCGGACTGGAGAAAACATTCAGTACTTC. Translated, it gives CASSPRTGENIQYF. The variable domain in full, completed from reference TRBV7-6 and TRBJ2-4, reads GAGVSQSPRYKVTKRGQDVALRCDPISGHVSLYWYRQALGQGPEFLTYFNYEAQQDKSGLPNDRFSAERPEGSISTLTIQRTEQRDSAMYRCASSPRTGENIQYFGAGTRLSVL.

The chain couples TRBV4-2 to TRBJ2-3; D is ambiguous. V lost 0 bases, J lost 2 bases, and 30 bases lay in between. The germline V gene has CDR1 LGHNA and CDR2 YNFKEQ. The CDR3 is made up of 22 amino acids. The CDR3 region is CASSQDGDLFSSAHEITDTQYF. CDR3 nucleotide sequence: TGTGCCAGCAGCCAAGATGGAGACCTGTTTTCTTCGGCTCACGAGATCACAGATACGCAGTATTTT.

The J gene is TRBJ1-5, the V gene TRBV18, with a weak D call TRBD1 (6 bases). V dropped 4 bases and J dropped 5 bases, with 12 bases sitting between them. The CDR3 loop spans 14 amino acids. Germline values: CDR1 KGHSH, CDR2 LQKENI. CDR3 sequence reads: CASSQLPGDQPQHF. The DNA of the CDR3 is TGTGCCAGCTCACAGTTGCCAGGGGATCAGCCCCAGCATTTT.

The chain employs TRBV4-2 and TRBJ1-6; D call uncertain. Trimming left V 1 base short and J 7 bases short, with 8 bases between. The germline gives CDR1 LGHNA, CDR2 YNFKEQ. The length of the CDR3 is 14 residues. This chain's CDR3 is CASSQAVRNSPLHF. The DNA of the CDR3 is TGTGCCAGCAGCCAAGCGGTGAGAAATTCACCCCTCCACTTT.